This TCR beta chain appears in the sequencing data of a study of glioma-infiltrating T cells. The study, taken as a whole, reports: Patients with low tissue-blood divergence carried a signature set of shared blood CDR3 motifs. Non-neoplastic patients had below-expected tissue-blood divergence, while all gliomas exceeded expectation. Tissue and blood shared very few CDR3 sequences.

The V gene's germline CDR1 is MNHEY and CDR2 SVGEGT. V was cut by 10 bases and J by 2 bases, with 12 bases left in between. The CDR3 consists of 13 residues. Using RNA template, CDR3s of TCR alpha and beta were amplified with iRepertoire arm-PCR. Input was 100-400 ng of tissue mRNA or PBMC total RNA. A single record per CDR3 protein comes from TCRdb applying MiXCR to the multiplex PCR reads. The sample shows approximately 400,000 distinct CDR3 sequences, about two fifths of them seen only once. This clonotype was seen repeatedly, ten times or more. What it binds is unknown. This clonotype was obtained from a human donor with low-grade glioma or glioblastoma, undergoing nonglioma brain surgery, or in good health (not recorded which). The sequenced material came from glioma tissue, nonneoplastic brain tissue, or PBMCs (not recorded which). The chain employs TRBV6-2 or TRBV6-3 and TRBJ2-1; D not certain. The CDR3 spells CATTPYPYNEQFF. CDR3 coding DNA: TGTGCCACCACCCCTTACCCCTACAATGAGCAGTTCTTC.